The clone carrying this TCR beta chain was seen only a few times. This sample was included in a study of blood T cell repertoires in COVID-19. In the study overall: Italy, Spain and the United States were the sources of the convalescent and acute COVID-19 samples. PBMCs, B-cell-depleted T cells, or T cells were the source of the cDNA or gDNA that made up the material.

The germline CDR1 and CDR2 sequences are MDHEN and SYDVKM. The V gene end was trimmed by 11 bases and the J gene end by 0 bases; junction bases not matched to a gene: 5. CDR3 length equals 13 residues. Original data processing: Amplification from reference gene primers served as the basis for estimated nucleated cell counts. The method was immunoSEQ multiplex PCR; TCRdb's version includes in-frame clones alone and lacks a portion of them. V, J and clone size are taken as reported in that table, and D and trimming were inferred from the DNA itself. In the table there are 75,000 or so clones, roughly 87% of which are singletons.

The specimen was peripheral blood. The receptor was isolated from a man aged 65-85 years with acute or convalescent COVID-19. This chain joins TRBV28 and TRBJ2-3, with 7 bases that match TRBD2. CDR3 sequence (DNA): TGTGCCTGGGGGACTACTAGCACAGATACGCAGTATTTT. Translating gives CAWGTTSTDTQYF.